This TCR beta chain was recovered during a study of blood T cell repertoires in COVID-19. About the study: The United States, Italy and Spain supplied acute and convalescent COVID-19 samples. The analysed material was cDNA or gDNA that came from T cells, B-cell-depleted T cells, or PBMCs.

This CDR3 region has 14 residues. CDR1 MNHEY and CDR2 SVGEGT come from the germline V gene. V trimming: 6 bases; J trimming: 1 base; junction bases outside the gene matches: 6. Study processing details: Estimation of nucleated cell counts was performed using reference gene primer amplification. Profiling relied on immunoSEQ multiplex PCR, and the TCRdb table lists in-frame clones only, not all of them. V, J and clone size are those of that table, while D and trimming were read from the DNA. The data show under 150,000 clones, around 85% seen once. The gene calls are TRBV6-2 or TRBV6-3 and TRBJ2-7; TRBD2 aligns across 7 bases. This clonotype originated in a human donor in a cohort sampled during active COVID-19. Input material: peripheral blood. DNA for the CDR3: TGTGCCAGCAGCGAACCTAGCGGTTCCTACGAGCAGTACTTC. Translated, it gives CASSEPSGSYEQYF.